This TCR beta chain was recovered during a study of blood T cell repertoires in COVID-19. Here immunoSEQ multiplex PCR was the method, and the copy in TCRdb shows in-frame clones only, minus some. The table shows about 160,000 clones, with about nine tenths occurring only once. CDR1 is SGHNT and CDR2 is YENEEA in the germline V gene. Trimming removed 5 bases from V and 0 bases from J, with 14 bases in between. The CDR3 covers 16 residues. The V and J genes are TRBV11-3 and TRBJ1-3, with a possible D match to TRBD1 (5 bases). Material for sequencing was peripheral blood. The sequence was collected from a man aged 25-45 years with COVID-19, enrolled during active disease. CDR3 loop: CASSVLGRASGNTIYF. The CDR3 DNA reads as TGTGCCAGCAGCGTCCTAGGCAGGGCCTCTGGAAACACCATATATTTT. Supplemented by reference TRBV11-3 and TRBJ1-3, the full variable domain reads EAGVVQSPRYKIIEKKQPVAFWCNPISGHNTLYWYLQNLGQGPELLIRYENEEAVDDSQLPKDRFSAERLKGVDSTLKIQPAELGDSAVYLCASSVLGRASGNTIYFGEGSWLTVV.